Described below is a single T cell receptor beta chain sequence and its context. The germline gives CDR1 MNHEY, CDR2 SMNVEV (reference sequence). Deletions cut 2 bases from V and 9 bases from J, with 17 bases between. The CDR3 loop spans 15 amino acids. The data were taken from a study of shared clonotypes between healthy human individuals. DNA from unsorted PBMC was sequenced on ten immunoSEQ deep assay plates. Generated by immunoSEQ multiplex PCR, the TCRdb table keeps only in-frame clones and is missing some. The sample consists of about 480,000 clones, 60% to 80% of them appearing once. This chain uses TRBV27 with TRBJ2-4; the D gene is possibly TRBD1 (6 bases). This sequence originates from a woman aged 35 to 49 in good health. Some clones in this sample may be carry-over from other donors' samples. Sequences were obtained from PBMCs. The DNA for the CDR3 is TGTGCCAGCAGTTTAACGGGTCAGGGGTCAACCATTCAGTACTTC. It specifies CASSLTGQGSTIQYF.